The TCR beta chain under discussion was sequenced for a study of T cell changes during pregnancy in multiple sclerosis. This table comes from immunoSEQ multiplex PCR, and its TCRdb copy is limited to in-frame clones, with some not included. This sample has about 12,000 clones, with more than 80% found just once. Sequencing used CD8+ T cells from peripheral blood mononuclear cells, obtained after pregnancy. The sequence derives from a female donor in good health, enrolled as a control in a pregnancy study.

CDR3 region: CASSRKTRQGGGELFF. The CDR3 DNA reads TGTGCCAGCAGCAGAAAGACCCGACAGGGCGGCGGGGAGCTGTTTTTT. The chain employs TRBV5-6 and TRBJ2-2, with 7 bases that match TRBD1. V lost 4 bases and J lost 7; bases outside the gene matches: 13. This CDR3 is built from 16 residues. CDR1 is SGHDT and CDR2 is YYEEEE in the germline V gene. Based on the CDR3 plus reference TRBV5-6 and TRBJ2-2, the full variable domain is DAGVTQSPTHLIKTRGQQVTLRCSPKSGHDTVSWYQQALGQGPQFIFQYYEEEERQRGNFPDRFSGHQFPNYSSELNVNALLLGDSALYLCASSRKTRQGGGELFFGEGSRLTVL.